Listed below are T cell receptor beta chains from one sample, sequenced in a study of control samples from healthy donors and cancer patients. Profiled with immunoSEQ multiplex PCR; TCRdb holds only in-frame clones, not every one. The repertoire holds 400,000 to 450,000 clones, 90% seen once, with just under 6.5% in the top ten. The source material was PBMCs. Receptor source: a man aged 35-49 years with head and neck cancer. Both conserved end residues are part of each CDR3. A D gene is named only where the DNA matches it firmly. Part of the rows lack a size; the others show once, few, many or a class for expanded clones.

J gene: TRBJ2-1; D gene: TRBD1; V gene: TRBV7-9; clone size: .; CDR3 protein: CASSFGRGLYNEQFF; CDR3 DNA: TGTGCCAGCAGCTTCGGCAGGGGGCTCTACAATGAGCAGTTCTTC
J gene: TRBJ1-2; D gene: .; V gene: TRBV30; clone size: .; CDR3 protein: CAWSGGSPYGYTF; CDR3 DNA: TGTGCCTGGAGTGGGGGCTCCCCTTATGGCTACACCTTC
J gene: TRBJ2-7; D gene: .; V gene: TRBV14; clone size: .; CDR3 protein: CASSQEVRFTSYEQYF; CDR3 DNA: TGTGCCAGCAGCCAAGAGGTCCGGTTCACCTCCTACGAGCAGTACTTC
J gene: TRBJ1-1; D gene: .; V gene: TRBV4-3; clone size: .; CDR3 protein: CASSQEGAGSTEAFF; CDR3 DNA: TGCGCCAGCAGCCAAGAGGGGGCAGGGAGCACTGAAGCTTTCTTT
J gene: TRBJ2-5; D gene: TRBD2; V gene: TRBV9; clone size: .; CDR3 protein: CASSAGRTSGGETQYF; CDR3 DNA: TGTGCCAGCAGCGCCGGGAGGACTAGCGGTGGAGAGACCCAGTACTTC
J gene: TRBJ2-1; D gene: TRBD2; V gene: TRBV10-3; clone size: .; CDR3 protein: CAISDRGLAGEGDEQFF; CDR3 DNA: TGTGCCATCAGTGATAGGGGACTAGCGGGAGAGGGCGATGAGCAGTTCTTC
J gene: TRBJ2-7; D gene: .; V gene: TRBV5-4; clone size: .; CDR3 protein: CASSSGGQTYEQYF; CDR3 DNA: TGTGCCAGCAGCTCTGGCGGACAGACCTACGAGCAGTACTTC
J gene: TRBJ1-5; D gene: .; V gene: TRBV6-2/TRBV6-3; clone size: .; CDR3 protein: CASSLPNQPQHF; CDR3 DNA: TGTGCCAGCAGTTTACCCAATCAGCCCCAGCATTTT
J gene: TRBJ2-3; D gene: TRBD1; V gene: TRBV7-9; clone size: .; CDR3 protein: CASSRQGPSTDTQYF; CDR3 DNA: TGTGCCAGCAGCCGACAGGGACCTAGCACAGATACGCAGTATTTT
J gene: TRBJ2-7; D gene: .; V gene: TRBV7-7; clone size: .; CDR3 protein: CASSPTEISYEQYF; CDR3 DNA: TGTGCTAGCAGCCCGACAGAGATTTCCTACGAGCAGTACTTC
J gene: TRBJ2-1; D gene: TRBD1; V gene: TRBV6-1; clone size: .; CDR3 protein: CASSEGIRDRGRNEQFF; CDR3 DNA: TGTGCCAGCAGTGAAGGTATCCGGGACAGGGGGCGGAATGAGCAGTTCTTC
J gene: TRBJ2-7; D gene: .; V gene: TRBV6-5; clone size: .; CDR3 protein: CASTPAGSYEQYF; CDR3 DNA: TGTGCCAGCACCCCGGCAGGGTCCTACGAGCAGTACTTC
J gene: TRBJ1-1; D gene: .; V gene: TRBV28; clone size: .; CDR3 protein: CASRGVGANTEAFF; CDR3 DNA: TGTGCCAGCAGAGGGGTGGGTGCGAACACTGAAGCTTTCTTT
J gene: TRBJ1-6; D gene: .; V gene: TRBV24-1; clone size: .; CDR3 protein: CATSDLTGLGGNSPLHF; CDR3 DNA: TGTGCCACCAGTGATCTTACCGGGTTGGGGGGTAATTCACCCCTCCACTTT
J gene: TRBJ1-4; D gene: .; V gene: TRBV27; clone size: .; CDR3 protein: CASAKLGNEKLFF; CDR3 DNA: TGTGCCAGCGCCAAGCTGGGTAATGAAAAACTGTTTTTT
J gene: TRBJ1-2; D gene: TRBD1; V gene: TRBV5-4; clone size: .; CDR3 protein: CASSLRGLSYGYTF; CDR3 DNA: TGTGCCAGCAGCTTGAGGGGGCTTAGCTATGGCTACACCTTC
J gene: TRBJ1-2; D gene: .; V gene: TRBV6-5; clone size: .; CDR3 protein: CASSYSGRRPFYGYTF; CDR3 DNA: TGTGCCAGCAGTTACTCCGGCAGGAGGCCTTTCTATGGCTACACCTTC
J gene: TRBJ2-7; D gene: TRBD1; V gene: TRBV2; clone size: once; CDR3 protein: CASRETGDEQYF; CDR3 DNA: TGTGCCAGCAGAGAGACAGGGGACGAGCAGTACTTC
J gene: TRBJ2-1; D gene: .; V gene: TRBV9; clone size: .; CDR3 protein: CASSHDLGGKLYNEQFF; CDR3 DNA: TGTGCCAGCAGCCATGACCTCGGGGGTAAATTGTACAATGAGCAGTTCTTC
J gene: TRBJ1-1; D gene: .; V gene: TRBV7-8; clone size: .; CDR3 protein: CASSLVAGLNTEAFF; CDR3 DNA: TGTGCCAGCAGCTTGGTCGCGGGGTTGAACACTGAAGCTTTCTTT
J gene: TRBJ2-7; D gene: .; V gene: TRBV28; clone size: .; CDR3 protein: CASIRNSPYEQYF; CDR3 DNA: TGTGCCAGCATCAGGAACAGCCCCTACGAGCAGTACTTC
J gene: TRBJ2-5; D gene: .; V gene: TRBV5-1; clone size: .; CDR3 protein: CASSSSQETQYF; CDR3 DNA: TGCGCCAGCAGCTCCTCTCAAGAGACCCAGTACTTC
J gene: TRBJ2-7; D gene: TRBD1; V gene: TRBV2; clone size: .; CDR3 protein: CASRVDRGKVIHEQYF; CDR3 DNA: TGTGCCAGCAGGGTGGACAGGGGGAAGGTAATCCACGAGCAGTACTTC
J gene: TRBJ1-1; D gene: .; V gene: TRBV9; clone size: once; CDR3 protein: CASSVRGLNTEAFF; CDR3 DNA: TGTGCCAGCAGCGTACGTGGGTTGAACACTGAAGCTTTCTTT
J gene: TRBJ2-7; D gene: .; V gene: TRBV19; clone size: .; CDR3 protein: CASSPSDTAYEQYF; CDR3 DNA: TGTGCCAGTAGTCCCTCCGACACCGCCTACGAGCAGTACTTC
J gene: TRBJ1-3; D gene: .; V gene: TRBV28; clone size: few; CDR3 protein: CASSLEQTTDTIYF; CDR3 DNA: TGTGCCAGCAGTTTAGAACAGACGACGGACACCATATATTTT
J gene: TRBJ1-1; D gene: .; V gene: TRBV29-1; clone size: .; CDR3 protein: CSVVWGANTEAFF; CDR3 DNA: TGCAGCGTTGTTTGGGGCGCCAACACTGAAGCTTTCTTT
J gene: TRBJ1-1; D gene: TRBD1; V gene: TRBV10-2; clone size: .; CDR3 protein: CATGTAMNTEAFF; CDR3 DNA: TGCGCCACCGGGACAGCCATGAACACTGAAGCTTTCTTT
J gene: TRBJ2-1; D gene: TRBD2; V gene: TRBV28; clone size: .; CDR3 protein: CASREGLAGGYNEQFF; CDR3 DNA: TGTGCCAGCAGGGAGGGACTAGCGGGGGGATACAATGAGCAGTTCTTC
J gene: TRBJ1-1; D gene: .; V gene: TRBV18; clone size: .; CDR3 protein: CASSPVSGNTEAFF; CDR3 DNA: TGTGCCAGCTCACCCGTTTCGGGGAACACTGAAGCTTTCTTT
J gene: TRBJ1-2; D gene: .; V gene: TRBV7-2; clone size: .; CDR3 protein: CASSSSTGFGYTF; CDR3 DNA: TGTGCCAGCAGCTCCTCAACAGGGTTTGGCTACACCTTC
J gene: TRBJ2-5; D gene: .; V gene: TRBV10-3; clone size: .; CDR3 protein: CAISESTVAVQETQYF; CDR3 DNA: TGTGCCATCAGTGAGTCGACCGTCGCAGTCCAAGAGACCCAGTACTTC
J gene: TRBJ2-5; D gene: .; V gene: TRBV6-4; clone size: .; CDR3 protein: CASSDGETFQETQYF; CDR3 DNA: TGTGCCAGCAGTGATGGGGAGACCTTCCAAGAGACCCAGTACTTC
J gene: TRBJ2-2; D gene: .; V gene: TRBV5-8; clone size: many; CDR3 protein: CASSLGGWTGELFF; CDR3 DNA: TGTGCCAGCAGCTTAGGAGGGTGGACCGGGGAGCTGTTTTTT
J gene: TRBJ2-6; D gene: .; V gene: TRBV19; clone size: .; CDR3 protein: CASSGGRFSGANVLTF; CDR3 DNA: TGTGCCAGTAGTGGGGGTAGGTTCTCTGGGGCCAACGTCCTGACTTTC
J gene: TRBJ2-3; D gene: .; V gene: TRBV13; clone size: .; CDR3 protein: CASSLSYRQLNTDTQYF; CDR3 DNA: TGTGCCAGCAGCTTGTCCTATCGACAACTAAACACAGATACGCAGTATTTT
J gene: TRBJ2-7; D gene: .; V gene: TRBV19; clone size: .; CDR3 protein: CASSAWDNSYEQYF; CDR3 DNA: TGTGCCAGTAGTGCTTGGGACAACTCCTACGAGCAGTACTTC
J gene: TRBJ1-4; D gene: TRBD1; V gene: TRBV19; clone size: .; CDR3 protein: CASSLTGTLGELFF; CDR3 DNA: TGTGCCAGTAGCCTGACAGGGACCCTGGGGGAACTGTTTTTT
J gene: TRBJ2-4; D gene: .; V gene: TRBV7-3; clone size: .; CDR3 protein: CASIHWRAVDNIQYF; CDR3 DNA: TGTGCCAGCATTCACTGGAGGGCTGTGGACAACATTCAGTACTTC